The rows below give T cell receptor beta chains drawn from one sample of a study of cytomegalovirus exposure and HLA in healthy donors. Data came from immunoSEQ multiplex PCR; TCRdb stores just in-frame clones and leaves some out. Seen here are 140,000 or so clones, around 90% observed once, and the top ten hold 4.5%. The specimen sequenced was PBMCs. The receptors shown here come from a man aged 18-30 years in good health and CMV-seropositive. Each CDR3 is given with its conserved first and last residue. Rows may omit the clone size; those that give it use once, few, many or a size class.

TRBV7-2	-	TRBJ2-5	CASSLVWGRMETQYF
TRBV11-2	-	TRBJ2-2	CASSERGGGELFF
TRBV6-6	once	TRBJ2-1	CASSYSRPSEYNEQFF
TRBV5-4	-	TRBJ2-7	CASSWSGGEQYF
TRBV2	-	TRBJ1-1	CASRTSNTEAFF
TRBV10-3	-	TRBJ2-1	CAISDSGTSSVYEQFF
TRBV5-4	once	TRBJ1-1	CASSPRDRGYTEAFF
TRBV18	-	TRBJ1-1	CASSPPHTANTEAFF
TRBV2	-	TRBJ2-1	CASIPLANSGNEQFF
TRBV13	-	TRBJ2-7	CASSLTPSYEQYF
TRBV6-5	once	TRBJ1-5	CASSADRGNNQPQHF
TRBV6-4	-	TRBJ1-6	CASSAGQGDSPLHF
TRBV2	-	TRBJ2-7	CASSQTGQGGSYEQYF
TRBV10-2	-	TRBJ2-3	CASSEPGRGDTQYF
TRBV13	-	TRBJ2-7	CASSSPGTFYEQYF
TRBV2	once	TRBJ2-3	CASRPLLGRSTDTQYF
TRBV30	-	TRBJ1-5	CAWSPGGGISNQPQHF
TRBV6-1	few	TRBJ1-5	CASTGQGLSNQPQHF
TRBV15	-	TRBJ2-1	CATSSSFPAGRYNEQFF
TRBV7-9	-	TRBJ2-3	CASSSQQGDTQYF
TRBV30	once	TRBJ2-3	CAWSLTGGTDTQYF
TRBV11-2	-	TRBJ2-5	CASSPIGGGAGETQYF
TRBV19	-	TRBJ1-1	CASSINKDRPEAFF
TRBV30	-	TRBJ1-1	CAWSVHGDREAFF
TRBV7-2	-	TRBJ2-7	CASSSYPGGKGYEQYF
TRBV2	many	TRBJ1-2	CASSEGSFTNTF
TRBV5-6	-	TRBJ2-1	CASSTYRGNLQANEQFF
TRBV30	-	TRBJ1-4	CAWREGQAANEKLFF
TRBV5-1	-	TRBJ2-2	CASKAKREVGELFF
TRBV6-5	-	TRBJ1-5	CASSQEWTGQQPQHF
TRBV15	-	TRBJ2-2	CATNPLAGGPQRELFF
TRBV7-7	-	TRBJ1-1	CASSPDSMNTEAFF
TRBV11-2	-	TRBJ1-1	CASSLLGQGKAANTEAFF
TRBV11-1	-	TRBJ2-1	CASSPGTPWRQFF
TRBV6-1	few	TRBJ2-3	CASSETSGGADTQYF
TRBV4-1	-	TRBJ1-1	CASSPTGFGAFF
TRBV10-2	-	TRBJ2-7	CASSELGNYEQYF
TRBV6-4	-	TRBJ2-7	CASSASGSYEQYF
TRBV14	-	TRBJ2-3	CASSQKRGGRKGDTQYF
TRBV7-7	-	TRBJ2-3	CASSFGGIGTDTQYF
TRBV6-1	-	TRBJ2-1	CASSEFDDASLNEQFF
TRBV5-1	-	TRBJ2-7	CASSLANEQYF
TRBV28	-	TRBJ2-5	CASSSPGGQGETQYF
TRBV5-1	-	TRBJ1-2	CASSSPQGRKAF